Each of the 8 T cell receptor beta chains below was sequenced from the same sample in a study of CD8 T cells in ankylosing spondylitis. Overall study results and limits: Characteristic, it appeared, of ankylosing spondylitis blood was a TCR beta motif of roughly eight highly homologous variants.

Their antigens remain unidentified. TCRdb re-called the 5' RACE reads through MiXCR, storing one row per CDR3 protein. Here the sample spans 700,000 or so distinct CDR3 sequences, around 17% being singletons. The sample taken for sequencing was blood, either unsorted or a sorted T cell fraction (not recorded which). The receptors shown here come from a male donor with ankylosing spondylitis.

This clonotype was found a few times. The chain employs TRBV4-1 and TRBJ2-2; 10 nucleotides align to TRBD2. The ends lost 4 bases at V and 5 bases at J; junction bases unmatched: 13. Per the germline V gene, CDR1 is MGHRA and CDR2 is YSYEKL. This CDR3 has 18 residues. The CDR3: CASSPRTSGQPFTGELFF. The CDR3 DNA reads TGCGCCAGCAGCCCACGGACTAGCGGCCAACCTTTTACCGGGGAGCTGTTTTTT.

This clonotype was seen only a few times. The chain combines TRBV5-6 with TRBJ2-2; D tentatively reads TRBD1 or TRBD2 (5 bases each). V was cut by 4 bases and J by 1 base, with 17 bases left in between. Germline V lookup: CDR1 SGHDT, CDR2 YYEEEE. The CDR3 runs to 17 residues. CDR3: CASSGWDGFQNTGELFF. DNA for the CDR3: TGTGCCAGCAGCGGCTGGGACGGGTTTCAGAACACCGGGGAGCTGTTTTTT.

As concerns this clonotype: An end of the junction does not agree with germline; a read error may underlie this. The J gene is TRBJ2-1, the V gene TRBV20-1; TRBD1 agrees at 9 bases. Looked up from germline, CDR1 is DFQATT and CDR2 is SNEGSKA (reference sequence). The CDR3 sequence is 17 residues long. The chain's CDR3 is CCARRPPGTGWDNEQFF. The DNA of the CDR3 is TGCTGTGCTCGCCGCCCCCCGGGGACAGGGTGGGACAATGAGCAGTTCTTC.

This clonotype was picked up one time. The V and J genes are TRBV11-3 and TRBJ2-2; no reliable D call. CDR1 is SGHNT, CDR2 YENEEA, per germline. Deletions cut 5 bases from V and 7 bases from J, with 5 bases between. This CDR3 is built from 11 residues. The CDR3 loop is CASSRVGELFF. CDR3 in DNA: TGTGCCAGCAGCCGAGTCGGGGAGCTGTTTTTT.

The rearrangement uses TRBV21-1 and TRBJ1-2; no DNA check was done on the table's D call, TRBD1. TRBV21-1 is a pseudogene. There are 11 residues in the CDR3. DNA for the CDR3: TGTGCCGGGGGGACAGAAGATGGCTACACCTTC. Translating gives CAGGTEDGYTF.

The genes are TRBV6-1 and TRBJ2-1, with 9 bases identical to TRBD1. V was clipped by 6 bases and J by 4 bases; unmatched bases: 7. The CDR3 has 15 amino acids. Looked up from germline, CDR1 is MNHNS and CDR2 is SASEGT. The DNA of the CDR3 is TGTGCCAGCAGCCTGGACAGGGGAGAGTACAATGAGCAGTTCTTC. Translation gives CASSLDRGEYNEQFF.

The chain has TRBV12-3 or TRBV12-4 and TRBJ2-7; 8 positions agree with TRBD2. The CDR3 contains 15 residues. Losses at the gene ends were 3 bases for V and 0 bases for J; bases not matched to a gene: 4. The CDR3 sequence is CASSFFSGVSYEQYF. Here the CDR3 DNA reads TGTGCCAGCAGTTTTTTTAGCGGGGTCTCCTACGAGCAGTACTTC.

This rearrangement joins TRBV14 to TRBJ2-7; D is unresolved. The CDR3 extends over 14 amino acids. Trimming removed 2 bases at V and 4 bases at J, with 12 bases between. Germline assignment: CDR1 SGHDN and CDR2 FVKESK. For the CDR3, the DNA is TGTGCCAGCAGCCAATTATCGGGCCAGTACGAGCAGTACTTC. Protein: CASSQLSGQYEQYF.